The present T cell receptor beta chain was sequenced within a study of blood T cell repertoires in COVID-19. Study summary: From T cells, B-cell-depleted T cells, or PBMCs came the material, which was cDNA or gDNA.

Assay used: immunoSEQ multiplex PCR; TCRdb lists only in-frame clones, some missing. The sample yields 250,000 to 300,000 clones, 70% to 90% seen once. Specimen: peripheral blood. This clonotype was obtained from a woman aged 25-40 years with active or convalescent COVID-19.

The CDR3 nucleotides are TGTGCCAGCAGTTACTCGGGGCGGACGTACCAAGAGACCCAGTACTTC. It is translated as CASSYSGRTYQETQYF. The chain recombines TRBV6-2 or TRBV6-3 with TRBJ2-5; D perhaps matches TRBD1 (5 bases). CDR1 is MNHEY and CDR2 is SVGEGT in the germline V gene. V was pared by 0 bases and J by 0 bases, with 11 bases between. The CDR3 runs 16 residues.